The 26 T cell receptor beta chains below come from one sample, sequenced in a study of blood T cell repertoires in COVID-19 (dated by TCRdb to 2018 to 2021). The method was the immunoSEQ multiplex PCR assay. TCRdb's version of the immuneACCESS table is confined to in-frame rearrangements and falls short of the full clone set. An unresolved V gene accounts for under half of the shortfall where checked; the remainder is of unknown origin. This sample holds about 120,000 clones; nearly 70% were observed only once. The top ten constitute 1.5% to 2% of the sample. Sequenced sample: peripheral blood. These receptors all stem from a woman in her 70s with acute or convalescent COVID-19.

The chain has TRBV30 and TRBJ1-6, with 9 positions matching TRBD1. The CDR3 has 17 amino acids. V trimming: 0 bases; J trimming: 7 bases; junction bases outside the gene matches: 10. Germline V gene data show CDR1 as GTSNPN and CDR2 as SVGIG (reference sequence). Here the CDR3 reads CAWSVKRSGQGNSPLHF. The CDR3 region has the DNA TGTGCCTGGAGTGTAAAACGATCGGGACAGGGCAATTCACCCCTCCACTTT.

The genes are TRBV6-2 or TRBV6-3 and TRBJ2-1; tentative D call: TRBD2 (6 bases). CDR3 size: 14 residues. Between the trimmed V and J ends, which lost 4 bases and 4 bases, there was a span of 11 bases. The V gene's germline CDR1 is MNHEY and CDR2 SVGEGT. For the CDR3, the DNA is TGTGCCAGCAGTTGGCCAGGGACTTACAATGAGCAGTTCTTC. Protein sequence: CASSWPGTYNEQFF.

The V call is TRBV14, the J call TRBJ2-2; 7 bases line up with TRBD1. V lost 1 base to trimming and J lost 1 base; unmatched junction nucleotides: 6. CDR1 and CDR2 from the germline V gene are SGHDN and FVKESK. The CDR3 contains 17 residues. In DNA, the CDR3 is TGTGCCAGCAGCCAAGCTCAAACAGGGGAGAACACCGGGGAGCTGTTTTTT. Protein sequence: CASSQAQTGENTGELFF.

This sequence joins TRBV10-1 and TRBJ2-5; TRBD2 matches at 7 bases. The V and J ends lost 0 bases and 4 bases, in that order; junction bases with no gene match: 8. The germline V gene encodes CDR1 WNHNN and CDR2 SYGVQD (reference sequence). This CDR3 is built from 16 residues. The CDR3 nucleotides read TGCGCCAGCAGTGAGTCCGGGGGGACCAGCCGAGAGACCCAGTACTTC. Amino acid sequence: CASSESGGTSRETQYF.

The rearrangement links TRBV24-1 to TRBJ2-5, with a tentative D call TRBD2 (6 bases). The CDR3 consists of 14 residues. The germline V gene has CDR1 KGHDR and CDR2 SFDVKD. The V and J ends lost 5 bases and 4 bases respectively, with 13 bases between them. DNA for the CDR3: TGTGCCACCAGTGGGCCAGGGAGGAGAGAGACCCAGTACTTC. As protein: CATSGPGRRETQYF.

J is TRBJ2-7 and V is TRBV2; the match to TRBD2 covers 15 bases. Germline CDR1 SNHLY, CDR2 FYNNEI. J lost 5 bases, V lost 8 bases, and 7 bases had no gene match. This CDR3 has 15 amino acids. CDR3 in amino acids: CASGTSGRLSHEQYF. For the CDR3, the DNA is TGTGCCAGCGGGACTAGCGGGAGGTTAAGTCACGAGCAGTACTTC.

The chain employs TRBV2 and TRBJ2-3; 7 bases agree with TRBD1. Per germline, CDR1 SNHLY and CDR2 FYNNEI. The CDR3 is 12 residues long. V dropped 4 bases and J dropped 6; count of bases not matched to a gene: 1. The CDR3 coding sequence is TGTGCCAGCAGTGTGACAGGGGATACGCAGTATTTT. It yields the protein CASSVTGDTQYF.

This clone has only a few counts. The CDR3 DNA is TGTGCCTGGAGGAGACCGGGGGACTACTATGGCTACACCTTC. This gives the protein CAWRRPGDYYGYTF. This sequence joins TRBV30 and TRBJ1-2; TRBD1 might be the D (5 bases). Germline values: CDR1 GTSNPN, CDR2 SVGIG (reference sequence). The CDR3 has 14 residues. V lost 3 bases and J lost 3, with 14 bases in between. Combining the CDR3 with reference TRBV30 and TRBJ1-2 gives the whole variable domain SQTIHQWPATLVQPVGSPLSLECTVEGTSNPNLYWYRQAAGRGLQLLFYSVGIGQISSEVPQNLSASRPQDRQFILSSKKLLLSDSGFYLCAWRRPGDYYGYTFGSGTRLTVV.

V usage is TRBV5-1 and J usage is TRBJ1-5; 10 bases fit TRBD1. With 4 bases clipped from V and 6 bases from J, the junction kept 7 bases outside the gene matches. Germline CDR1 SGHRS, CDR2 YFSETQ. The CDR3 runs 15 residues. The CDR3 sequence is CASSPGTGDGQPQHF. In nucleotides, the CDR3 is TGCGCCAGCAGCCCCGGGACAGGGGATGGTCAGCCCCAGCATTTT.

The gene calls are TRBV15 and TRBJ2-2; tentatively, D is TRBD2 (5 bases). CDR3 length equals 15 residues. Trimming took 0 bases from V and 1 from J, leaving 6 bases between them. From germline, CDR1 is LNHNV and CDR2 YYDKDF (reference sequence). The CDR3 is CATSRDGENTGELFF. The CDR3 DNA follows: TGTGCCACCAGCAGAGACGGGGAGAACACCGGGGAGCTGTTTTTT.

V and J are TRBV5-4 and TRBJ2-1; 8 bases map to TRBD2. Germline V gene data show CDR1 as SGHNT and CDR2 as YYREEE (reference sequence). There are 15 residues in the CDR3. J gave up 3 bases and V 4 bases, and 6 bases lay outside the gene matches. The CDR3 DNA follows: TGTGCCAGCAGCGGTCGGGGGGGGGTCTACAATGAGCAGTTCTTC. It encodes CASSGRGGVYNEQFF.

This chain uses TRBV5-5 with TRBJ2-1; TRBD1 is a possible D gene (5 bases). The CDR3 is 13 amino acids. Germline lookup yields CDR1 SGHKS and CDR2 YYEKEE (reference sequence). V lost 0 bases and J 7 bases, leaving 8 bases between the germline ends. CDR3 protein: CASSLAGWNEQFF. The CDR3 DNA follows: TGTGCCAGCAGCTTGGCAGGGTGGAATGAGCAGTTCTTC.

CDR3 coding DNA: TGTGCCAGTAGTACTCTCCCCAATCAGGGGAACTATGGCTACACCTTC. Translated, it gives CASSTLPNQGNYGYTF. V and J are TRBV19 and TRBJ1-2; maybe TRBD1 (6 bases). The V gene's germline CDR1 is LNHDA and CDR2 SQIVND (reference sequence). Trimming left V 4 bases short and J 2 bases short, with 17 bases between. The CDR3 spans 16 residues.

The chain has TRBV19 and TRBJ2-7; D ambiguous. Germline V lookup: CDR1 LNHDA, CDR2 SQIVND (reference sequence). The CDR3 has 13 residues. V was shortened by 3 bases and J by 3 bases, with 9 bases between the two germline ends. CDR3 coding DNA: TGTGCCAGTAGTATGAGTCCTAACTACGAGCAGTACTTC. This codes for CASSMSPNYEQYF. The whole variable domain, remainder taken from reference TRBV19 and TRBJ2-7, is DGGITQSPKYLFRKEGQNVTLSCEQNLNHDAMYWYRQDPGQGLRLIYYSQIVNDFQKGDIAEGYSVSREKKESFPLTVTSAQKNPTAFYLCASSMSPNYEQYFGPGTRLTVT.

V and J are TRBV29-1 and TRBJ2-1, with 14 positions matching TRBD2. CDR3 length equals 17 residues. CDR1 SQVTM and CDR2 ANQGSEA come from the germline V gene. The ends lost 1 base at V and 7 bases at J; junction bases unmatched: 9. DNA for the CDR3: TGCAGCGTTGAAGGACTAGCGGGAGGGCCGAGCAGTAATGAGCAGTTCTTC. It yields the protein CSVEGLAGGPSSNEQFF.

The chain combines TRBV6-5 with TRBJ1-1, with D possibly TRBD1 on 5 matching bases. Germline assignment: CDR1 MNHEY and CDR2 SVGAGI. V was trimmed by 4 bases and J by 9 bases, leaving 18 bases between them. There are 14 residues in the CDR3. The CDR3 DNA sequence: TGTGCCAGCAGTTGGGGGGGGGAGGGAGATCAAGCTTTCTTT. Protein: CASSWGGEGDQAFF.

Only one count was recorded for this clone. The J gene is TRBJ2-7, the V gene TRBV3-1 (or the pseudogene TRBV3-2); TRBD2 agrees at 9 bases. The length of the CDR3 is 16 residues. Trimming removed 1 base from V and 7 bases from J; junction bases left unmatched: 11. CDR1 and CDR2 (germline): LGHDT, YNNKEL (reference sequence). The CDR3 spells CASSQVSAGGSGEQYF. The CDR3 DNA reads TGTGCCAGCAGCCAAGTCTCTGCGGGAGGGTCGGGTGAGCAGTACTTC.

In regard to this clone: Germline is not matched at one junction end, which may reflect a read error. The gene calls are TRBV10-3 and TRBJ2-7, with D hard to call. Per the germline V gene, CDR1 is ENHRY and CDR2 is SYGVKD. The CDR3 runs 11 residues. The CDR3 region has the DNA TGTGTCATCAGTGTGGGCCCGGAGCAGTACTTC. This sequence encodes CVISVGPEQYF.

The CDR3 DNA is TGTGCCAGTAGTATAGCCCTTTTAACGGGAGAGCAGTACTTC. It is translated as CASSIALLTGEQYF. The V and J genes are TRBV19 and TRBJ2-7; tentative D call: TRBD2 (5 bases). This CDR3 contains 14 residues. Trimming took 1 base from V and 7 from J, leaving 14 bases between them. Germline V gene sequence: CDR1 LNHDA, CDR2 SQIVND (reference sequence).

The V gene is TRBV5-1, the J gene TRBJ2-3; 10 bases are shared with TRBD2. CDR1 is SGHRS, CDR2 YFSETQ, per germline. The CDR3 is 17 amino acids. The trim removed 4 bases at V and 2 bases at J, leaving 10 bases unmatched. CDR3 bases: TGCGCCAGCAGCCAAAAGCGGGGGGGTTTATCCACAGATACGCAGTATTTT. This translates into CASSQKRGGLSTDTQYF.

This chain connects TRBV15 to TRBJ2-5, with TRBD2 as a possible D gene (5 bases). Trimming cost V 1 base and J 5 bases, with 14 bases left between them. Germline CDR1 and CDR2: LNHNV and YYDKDF (reference sequence). The CDR3 is 15 amino acids. CDR3 region: CATSRVATIRETQYF. CDR3 bases: TGTGCCACCAGCAGAGTAGCGACGATCCGGGAGACCCAGTACTTC.

J is TRBJ2-7 and V is TRBV5-4; 8 nucleotides line up with TRBD2. Unmatched junction bases numbered 6, after V lost 4 bases and J lost 6 bases. The CDR3 covers 13 residues. The germline V gene has CDR1 SGHNT and CDR2 YYREEE (reference sequence). CDR3 residues: CASSAGLAGEQYF. The CDR3 region has the DNA TGTGCCAGCAGCGCTGGACTAGCCGGCGAGCAGTACTTC.

The genes are TRBV11-2 and TRBJ1-1; 8 nucleotides agree with TRBD1. V lost 5 bases, J lost 7 bases, and 9 bases stayed unmatched. The CDR3 runs 14 residues. Germline V lookup: CDR1 SGHAT, CDR2 FQNNGV. The CDR3 coding sequence is TGTGCCAGCAGCCCCAATTCAGGGGGCAATGAAGCTTTCTTT. Protein sequence: CASSPNSGGNEAFF.

This clone was seen many times. This rearrangement joins TRBV10-3 to TRBJ2-3, with 7 bases fitting TRBD2. V lost 2 bases to trimming and J lost 4 bases; unmatched junction nucleotides: 3. Germline V gene lookup returns CDR1 ENHRY and CDR2 SYGVKD. The CDR3 runs to 14 residues. The CDR3 region is CAISEGLEADTQYF. As DNA, the CDR3 is TGTGCCATCAGTGAGGGACTAGAAGCAGATACGCAGTATTTT.

The gene calls are TRBV6-5 and TRBJ1-2; D is undetermined. The V end lost 0 bases, the J end lost 8 bases, and 7 bases lay between the germline ends. CDR1 is MNHEY, CDR2 SVGAGI, per germline. CDR3 length equals 12 residues. The CDR3 DNA is TGTGCCAGCAGTTACTCCAGGTCAGGCTACACCTTC. This translates into CASSYSRSGYTF.

This clone was seen a few times. V usage is TRBV12-5 and J usage is TRBJ1-2, with D possibly TRBD1 on 5 matching bases. CDR1 and CDR2 from the germline V gene are LGHNT and FRNRAP. Trimming stripped 3 bases from V and 4 bases from J, with 9 bases between. The CDR3 is made up of 13 amino acids. The CDR3 DNA follows: TGTGCTAGTGGTTTTGACAGTATCTATGGCTACACCTTC. Encoded protein: CASGFDSIYGYTF.